This T cell receptor (beta chain) was obtained from a study of long-term antiretroviral therapy in people with HIV. Germline assignment: CDR1 SGDLS and CDR2 YYNGEE. This CDR3 contains 15 residues. V was shortened by 3 bases and J by 4 bases, with 13 bases between the two germline ends. Researchers ran immunoSEQ v3.0 at survey level. The protocol was immunoSEQ multiplex PCR, while the TCRdb copy is restricted to in-frame clones and leaves out a portion. The data hold almost 35,000 clones, with nearly 95% observed a single time. V is TRBV9 and J is TRBJ2-2, with a weak D call TRBD1 (7 bases). The sequences come from unsorted PBMCs, collected about 5.1 years after starting antiretroviral therapy. This TCR came from a woman aged 50 to 60 with HIV. The CDR3 nucleotides read TGTGCCAGCAGCGCCCCAGGGGGGACCACCGGGGAGCTGTTTTTT. Amino acid sequence: CASSAPGGTTGELFF.